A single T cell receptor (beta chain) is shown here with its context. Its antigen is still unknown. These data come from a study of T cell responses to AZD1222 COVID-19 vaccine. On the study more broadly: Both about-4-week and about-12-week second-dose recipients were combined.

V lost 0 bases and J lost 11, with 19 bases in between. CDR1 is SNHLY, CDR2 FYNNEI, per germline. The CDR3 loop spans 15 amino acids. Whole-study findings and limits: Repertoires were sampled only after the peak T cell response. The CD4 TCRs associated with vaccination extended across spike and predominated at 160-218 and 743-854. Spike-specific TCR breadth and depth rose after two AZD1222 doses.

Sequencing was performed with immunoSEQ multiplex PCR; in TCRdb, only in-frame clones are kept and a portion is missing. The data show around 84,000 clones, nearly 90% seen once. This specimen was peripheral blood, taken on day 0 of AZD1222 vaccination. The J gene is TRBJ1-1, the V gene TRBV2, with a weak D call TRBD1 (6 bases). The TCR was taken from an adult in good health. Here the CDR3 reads CASSEAYITGLAAFF. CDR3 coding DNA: TGTGCCAGCAGTGAAGCCTACATAACAGGGCTCGCGGCTTTCTTT.